Below, one T cell receptor (beta chain) is given with its context. Antigen: not known. An end of the junction does not agree with germline; a read error may underlie this. TCR beta cDNA libraries had unique molecular identifiers. Input amounts of 1 to 10 million T cells were used. These gave roughly 0.5 million cDNA molecules, so each molecule approximated one T cell. TCRdb re-called the PCR reads through MiXCR, storing one row per CDR3 protein. The sample holds about 400,000 distinct CDR3 sequences, around a third seen once. The data derive from a study of post-analysis software for immune sequencing data. Study-wide results and caveats: Under the F measure, samples that were prepared in one batch clustered strongly together.

This clonotype originated in a girl aged 10-17 years with multiple sclerosis. Sequencing used blood.

CDR3 nucleotide sequence: TGTGCCAACAGTTACTTCCTGAACACTGAAGCTTTCTTT. Translating gives CANSYFLNTEAFF. The chain joins TRBV6-5 to TRBJ1-1, with D unresolved. The germline V gene encodes CDR1 MNHEY and CDR2 SVGAGI. CDR3 size: 13 residues.